Listed below are T cell receptor beta chains from one sample, sequenced in a study of T cell responses to AZD1222 COVID-19 vaccine. Here immunoSEQ multiplex PCR was the method, and the copy in TCRdb shows in-frame clones only, minus some. Among roughly 150,000 clones listed, 80% to 95% were seen once. Specimen: peripheral blood, collected on day 0 of AZD1222 vaccination. The origin of the receptors is an adult in good health. The conserved cysteine and the conserved F or W are not part of the CDR3 here.

J gene,V gene,CDR3 protein
TRBJ1-3,TRBV6-5,ASSYSSRAGNTIY
TRBJ2-7,TRBV5-4,ASSLDDEQY
TRBJ2-2,TRBV5-1,ASRTPGLTGELF
TRBJ2-1,TRBV7-3,ASSPDGYREQF
TRBJ2-5,TRBV5-4,ASTLREGLETQY
TRBJ2-1,TRBV24-1,ATAWGDEQF
TRBJ2-4,TRBV2,ASTRIAKNIQY
TRBJ1-3,TRBV5-5,ASSPTVSSGNTIY
TRBJ2-3,TRBV19,ASSMGTSSMDTQY
TRBJ1-2,TRBV5-1,ASSPAGVNYGYT
TRBJ1-4,TRBV7-9,ASSLARTGSNEKLF
TRBJ1-1,TRBV5-1,ASSSDRGWLNTEAF
TRBJ2-7,TRBV10-2,ASLTALAGGRYEQY
TRBJ2-4,TRBV6-5,ASTDRGGSKNIQY
TRBJ1-6,TRBV4-2,ASSQETTVARYNSPLH
TRBJ1-2,TRBV5-1,ASSLYPGTGSGYT
TRBJ2-3,TRBV6-1,ASSEEQGGIDTQY
TRBJ1-5,TRBV5-8,ASSFKGQWSNQPQH
TRBJ2-1,TRBV5-1,ASSGTSGRTSYNEQF
TRBJ1-1,TRBV6-5,ASSYLDRLTEAF
TRBJ1-3,TRBV6-5,ASRSLRDSGNTIY
TRBJ2-7,TRBV15,ATSVSGYEQY
TRBJ1-2,TRBV19,ASSPQGSGSPYT